The clone carrying this TCR beta chain was seen a few times. Its target is not known. The entry originates in a study of blood T cells in healthy people across ages. Study results and limitations: In the absence of known donor CMV status, changes in expanded clonotypes were possibly confounded. Per-million-T-cell TCR beta diversity fell roughly linearly with age.

Each donor gave 9 to 10 milliliters of peripheral blood. Alongside a J-beta primer mix, a sample-barcoded 5' primer served in a second PCR lasting about 7 to 11 cycles. Sequencing yielded, for each sample, at least 3 million paired-end reads carrying CDR3. TCRdb redid the calling of the 5' RACE reads with MiXCR, one entry per CDR3 protein. The sample has 1.2 million to 1.5 million distinct CDR3 sequences, roughly 59% seen once. Material for sequencing was blood. The receptor comes from a man aged 18 to 35 in good health.

The CDR3 bases are TGCAGCTTGGGGGACAGGGGTCATGAGCAGTTCTTC. Its protein is CSLGDRGHEQFF. The genes are TRBV29-1 and TRBJ2-1, with 10 bases fitting TRBD1. CDR3 length: 12 amino acids. V dropped 8 bases and J dropped 8; count of bases not matched to a gene: 6. CDR1 is SQVTM and CDR2 is ANQGSEA in the germline V gene.